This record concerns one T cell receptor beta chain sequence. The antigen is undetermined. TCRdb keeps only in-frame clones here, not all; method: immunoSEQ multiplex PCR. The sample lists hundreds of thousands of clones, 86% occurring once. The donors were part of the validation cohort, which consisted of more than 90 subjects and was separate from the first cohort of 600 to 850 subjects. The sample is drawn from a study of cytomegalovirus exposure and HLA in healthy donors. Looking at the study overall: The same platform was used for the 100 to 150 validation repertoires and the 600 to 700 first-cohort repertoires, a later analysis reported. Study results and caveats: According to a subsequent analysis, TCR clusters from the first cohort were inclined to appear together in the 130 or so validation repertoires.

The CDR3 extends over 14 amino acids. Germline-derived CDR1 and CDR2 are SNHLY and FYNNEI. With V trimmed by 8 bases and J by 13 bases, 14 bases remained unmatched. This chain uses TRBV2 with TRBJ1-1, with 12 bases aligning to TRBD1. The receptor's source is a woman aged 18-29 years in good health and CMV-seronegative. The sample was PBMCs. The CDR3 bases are TGTGCCAGCCGGGACAGGGGGCGGATGGAAGGCGTTTTCTTT. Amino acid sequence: CASRDRGRMEGVFF. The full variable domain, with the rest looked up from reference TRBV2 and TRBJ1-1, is EPEVTQTPSHQVTQMGQEVILRCVPISNHLYFYWYRQILGQKVEFLVSFYNNEISEKSEIFDDQFSVERPDGSNFTLKIRSTKLEDSAMYFCASRDRGRMEGVFFGQGTRLTVV.